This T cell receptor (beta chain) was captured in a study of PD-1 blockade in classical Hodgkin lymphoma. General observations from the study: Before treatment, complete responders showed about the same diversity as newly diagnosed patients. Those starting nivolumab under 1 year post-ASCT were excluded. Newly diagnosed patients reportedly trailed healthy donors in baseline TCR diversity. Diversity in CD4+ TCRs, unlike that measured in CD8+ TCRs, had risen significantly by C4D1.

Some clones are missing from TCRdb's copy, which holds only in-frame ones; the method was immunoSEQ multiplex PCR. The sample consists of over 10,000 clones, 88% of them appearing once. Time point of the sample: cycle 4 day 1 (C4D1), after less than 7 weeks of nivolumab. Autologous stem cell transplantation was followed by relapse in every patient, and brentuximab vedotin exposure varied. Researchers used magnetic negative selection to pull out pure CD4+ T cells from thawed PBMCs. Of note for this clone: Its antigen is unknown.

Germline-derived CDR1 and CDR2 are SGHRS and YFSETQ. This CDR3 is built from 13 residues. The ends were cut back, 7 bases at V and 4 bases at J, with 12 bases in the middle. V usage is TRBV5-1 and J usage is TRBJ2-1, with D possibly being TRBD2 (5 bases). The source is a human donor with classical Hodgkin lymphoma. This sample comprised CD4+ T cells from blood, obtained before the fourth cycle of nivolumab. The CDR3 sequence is CASAGSQYNEQFF. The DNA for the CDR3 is TGCGCCAGCGCGGGCTCACAATACAATGAGCAGTTCTTC.